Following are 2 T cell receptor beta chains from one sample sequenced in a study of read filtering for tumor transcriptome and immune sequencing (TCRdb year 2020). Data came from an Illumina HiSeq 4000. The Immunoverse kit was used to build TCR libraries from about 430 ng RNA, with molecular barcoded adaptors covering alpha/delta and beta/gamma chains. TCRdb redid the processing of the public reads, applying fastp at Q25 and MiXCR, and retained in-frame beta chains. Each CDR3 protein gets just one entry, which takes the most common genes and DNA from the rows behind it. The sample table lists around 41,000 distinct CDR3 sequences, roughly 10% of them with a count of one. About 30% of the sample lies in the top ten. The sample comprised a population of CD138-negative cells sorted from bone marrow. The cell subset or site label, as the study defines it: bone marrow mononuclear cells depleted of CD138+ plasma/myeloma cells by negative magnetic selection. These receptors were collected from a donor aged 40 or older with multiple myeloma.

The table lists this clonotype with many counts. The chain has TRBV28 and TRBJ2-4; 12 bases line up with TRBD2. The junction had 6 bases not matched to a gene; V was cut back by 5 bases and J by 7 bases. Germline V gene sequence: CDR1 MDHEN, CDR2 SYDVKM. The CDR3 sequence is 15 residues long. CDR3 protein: CASSRSSGGVNIQYF. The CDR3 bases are TGTGCCAGCAGTCGCTCTAGCGGGGGGGTTAACATTCAGTACTTC.

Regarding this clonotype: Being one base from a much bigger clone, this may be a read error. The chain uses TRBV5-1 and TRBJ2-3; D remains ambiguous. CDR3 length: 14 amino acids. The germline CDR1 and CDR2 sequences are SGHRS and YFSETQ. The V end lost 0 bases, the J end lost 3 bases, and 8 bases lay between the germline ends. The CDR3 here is CASSLGSITDTQYF. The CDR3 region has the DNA TGCGCCAGCAGCTTGGGGTCTATTACAGATACGCAGTATTTT.